This TCR beta chain comes out of a study of beta chain features in type 1 diabetes. The study reverse transcribed the entire isolated RNA, so it sequenced expressed TCRB transcripts. Repertoires were generated with immunoSEQ multiplex PCR, while TCRdb's copy carries only in-frame clones and drops some. The repertoire holds around 99,000 clones, with around 40% as singletons. V was clipped by 0 bases and J by 1 base, with 4 bases between them. The CDR3 is 13 residues long. From germline, CDR1 is MGHRA and CDR2 YSYEKL. This clonotype was sampled from a woman under 30 in good health. The specimen was stem cell memory CD4+ T cells from blood. The chain couples TRBV4-1 to TRBJ2-7; D not resolved. Here the CDR3 DNA reads TGCGCCAGCAGCCAAGACCAGTCCTACGAGCAGTACTTC. Its protein is CASSQDQSYEQYF.